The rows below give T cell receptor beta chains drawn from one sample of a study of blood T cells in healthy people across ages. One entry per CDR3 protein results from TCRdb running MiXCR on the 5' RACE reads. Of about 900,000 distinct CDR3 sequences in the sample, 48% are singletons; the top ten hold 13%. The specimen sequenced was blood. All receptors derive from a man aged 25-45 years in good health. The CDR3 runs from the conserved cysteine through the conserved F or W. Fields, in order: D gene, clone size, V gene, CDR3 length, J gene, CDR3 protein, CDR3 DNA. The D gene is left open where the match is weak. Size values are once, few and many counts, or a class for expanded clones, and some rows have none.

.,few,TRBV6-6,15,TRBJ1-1,CASILRADMNTEAFF,TGTGCCAGCATTTTGCGGGCGGACATGAACACTGAAGCTTTCTTT
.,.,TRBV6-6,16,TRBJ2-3,CASSYSMGGAGDTQYF,TGTGCCAGCAGTTACTCGATGGGGGGGGCTGGAGATACGCAGTATTTT
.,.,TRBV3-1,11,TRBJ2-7,CVSSQGHEQYF,TGTGTCAGCAGCCAAGGGCACGAGCAGTACTTC
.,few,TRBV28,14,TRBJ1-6,CASSFLQYNSPLHF,TGTGCCAGCAGTTTTTTGCAGTATAATTCACCCCTCCACTTT
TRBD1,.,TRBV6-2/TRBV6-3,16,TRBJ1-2,CASSYTPTTGESGYTF,TGTGCCAGCAGTTACACCCCAACTACAGGGGAATCTGGCTACACCTTC
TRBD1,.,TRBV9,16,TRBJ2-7,CASSVGTGTGSYEQYF,TGTGCCAGCAGCGTAGGCACAGGGACAGGGTCCTACGAGCAGTACTTC
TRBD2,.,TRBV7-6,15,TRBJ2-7,CASSLGRAGVYEQYF,TGTGCCAGCAGCTTAGGGCGAGCGGGGGTCTACGAGCAGTACTTC
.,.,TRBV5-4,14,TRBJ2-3,CASGEGGLTDTQYF,TGTGCCAGCGGGGAGGGGGGACTCACAGATACGCAGTATTTT
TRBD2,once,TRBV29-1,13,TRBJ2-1,CSGAGGMLNEQFF,TGCAGCGGGGCGGGGGGCATGCTGAATGAGCAGTTCTTC
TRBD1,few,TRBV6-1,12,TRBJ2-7,CASKGAVYEQYF,TGTGCCAGCAAGGGGGCGGTCTACGAGCAGTACTTC
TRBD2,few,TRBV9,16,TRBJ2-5,CASSPSASGDQETQYF,TGTGCCAGCAGCCCGTCGGCTAGCGGGGATCAAGAGACCCAGTACTTC
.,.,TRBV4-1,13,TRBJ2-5,CAGSKLAQETQYF,TGCGCCGGCAGCAAGTTAGCGCAAGAGACCCAGTACTTC
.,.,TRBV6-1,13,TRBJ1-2,CASSESGDYGYTF,TGTGCCAGCAGTGAATCCGGGGACTATGGCTACACCTTC
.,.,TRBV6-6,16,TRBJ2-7,CVSSYPQGPSSYEQYF,TGTGTCAGCAGTTACCCTCAGGGTCCTAGCTCCTACGAGCAGTACTTC
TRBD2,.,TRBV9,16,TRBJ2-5,CASSVEVAGGQETQYF,TGTGCCAGCAGCGTAGAAGTAGCGGGGGGGCAAGAGACCCAGTACTTC
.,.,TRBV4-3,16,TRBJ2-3,CASSQDLGLRTDTQYF,TGCGCCAGCAGCCAAGATTTGGGCCTACGCACAGATACGCAGTATTTT
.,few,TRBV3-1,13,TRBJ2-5,CASSQAPRETQYF,TGTGCCAGCAGCCAAGCACCGAGGGAGACCCAGTACTTC
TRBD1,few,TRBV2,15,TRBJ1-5,CASSAETGENQPQHF,TGTGCCAGCAGTGCTGAGACAGGGGAGAATCAGCCCCAGCATTTT
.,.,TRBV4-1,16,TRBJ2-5,CASSLMEGGGFNEQYF,TGCGCCAGCAGCCTAATGGAAGGAGGGGGCTTCAATGAGCAGTACTTC
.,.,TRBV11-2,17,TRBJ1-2,CASSLNQGGSYTYGYTF,TGTGCCAGCAGCTTAAATCAGGGAGGATCATATACCTATGGCTACACCTTC
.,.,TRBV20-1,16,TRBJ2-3,CSASSPGRGGTDTQYF,TGCAGTGCTAGTTCTCCCGGGCGGGGTGGGACAGATACGCAGTATTTT
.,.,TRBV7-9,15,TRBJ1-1,CASSLGPGVGTEAFF,TGTGCCAGCAGCTTAGGTCCGGGGGTAGGCACTGAAGCTTTCTTT
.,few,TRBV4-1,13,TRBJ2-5,CASSQDDGETQYF,TGCGCCAGCAGCCAAGATGATGGGGAGACCCAGTACTTC
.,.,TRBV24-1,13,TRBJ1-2,CATSINPNYGYTF,TGTGCCACCAGCATAAACCCGAACTATGGCTACACCTTC
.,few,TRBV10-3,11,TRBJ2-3,CAISELNTQYF,TGTGCCATCAGTGAGTTGAATACGCAGTATTTT
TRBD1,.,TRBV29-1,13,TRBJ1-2,CSGTSGTGTGYTF,TGCAGCGGAACTTCCGGGACAGGGACTGGCTACACCTTC
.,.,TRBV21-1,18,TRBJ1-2,CASRIYGNHYPLNYGYTF,TGTGCCAGCAGGATTTACGGGAACCATTACCCTCTTAACTATGGCTACACCTTC
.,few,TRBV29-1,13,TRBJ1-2,CSVEKADSYGYTF,TGCAGCGTTGAAAAGGCAGACTCCTATGGCTACACCTTC
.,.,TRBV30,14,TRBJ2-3,CASGFDIGSDTQYF,TGTGCCTCTGGGTTTGACATTGGCTCAGATACGCAGTATTTT
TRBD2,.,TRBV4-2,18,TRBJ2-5,CASSQDPGTSEFQETQYF,TGTGCCAGCAGCCAAGACCCCGGGACTAGCGAATTCCAAGAGACCCAGTACTTC
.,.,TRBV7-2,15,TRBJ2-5,CASSLGGGAPETQYF,TGTGCCAGCAGCTTAGGTGGAGGGGCGCCAGAGACCCAGTACTTC
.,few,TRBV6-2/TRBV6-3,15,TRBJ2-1,CASSLVSVIYNEQFF,TGTGCCAGCAGTTTGGTGTCAGTCATTTACAATGAGCAGTTCTTC
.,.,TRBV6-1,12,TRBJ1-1,CASKGQNTEAFF,TGTGCCAGCAAGGGACAGAACACTGAAGCTTTCTTT
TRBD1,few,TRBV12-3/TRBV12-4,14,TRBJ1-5,CASSSGTGSKPQHF,TGTGCCAGCAGTTCTGGGACAGGGAGTAAGCCCCAGCATTTT
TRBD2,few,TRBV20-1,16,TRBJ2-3,CSTKGPLAGAGDTQYF,TGCAGTACAAAGGGGCCCCTAGCGGGGGCCGGAGATACGCAGTATTTT
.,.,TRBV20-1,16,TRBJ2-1,CSARDLGSATYNEQFF,TGCAGTGCTAGAGATTTGGGGAGTGCTACCTACAACGAGCAGTTCTTC
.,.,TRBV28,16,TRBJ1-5,CASEGRTGLRNQPQHF,TGTGCCAGCGAGGGCAGAACAGGGCTTAGGAATCAGCCCCAGCATTTT
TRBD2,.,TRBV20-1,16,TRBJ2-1,CSARAVSGDYHNEQFF,TGCAGTGCTAGAGCTGTTAGTGGGGACTACCACAATGAGCAGTTCTTC
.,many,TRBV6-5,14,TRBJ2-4,CASKTGVLGDIQYF,TGTGCCAGCAAAACTGGCGTTCTAGGTGACATTCAGTACTTC
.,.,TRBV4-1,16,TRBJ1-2,CASSQDRPGSGYGYTF,TGCGCCAGCAGCCAAGATCGTCCGGGCTCGGGCTATGGCTACACCTTC
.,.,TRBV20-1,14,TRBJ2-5,CSARRQLIGETQYF,TGCAGTGCTAGACGTCAACTAATCGGGGAGACCCAGTACTTC
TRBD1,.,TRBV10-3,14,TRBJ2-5,CAISGTGGLETQYF,TGTGCCATCTCCGGGACAGGGGGCTTGGAGACCCAGTACTTC
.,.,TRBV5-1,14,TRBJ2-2,CASSLNGGTGELFF,TGCGCCAGCAGCTTGAATGGCGGTACCGGGGAGCTGTTTTTT
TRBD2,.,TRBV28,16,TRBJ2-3,CASLLAGGQDTDTQYF,TGTGCCAGCCTATTAGCGGGGGGGCAGGACACAGATACGCAGTATTTT
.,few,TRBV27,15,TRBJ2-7,CASSLKVLGAYEQYF,TGTGCCAGCAGTTTAAAGGTATTAGGCGCCTACGAGCAGTACTTC
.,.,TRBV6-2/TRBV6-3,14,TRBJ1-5,CASSPLGGYQPQHF,TGTGCCAGCAGTCCATTGGGGGGTTATCAGCCCCAGCATTTT
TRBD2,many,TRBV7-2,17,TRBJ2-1,CASSLARLADSYNEQFF,TGTGCCAGCAGCTTAGCGAGGCTAGCGGACTCCTACAATGAGCAGTTCTTC
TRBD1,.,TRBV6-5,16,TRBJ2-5,CASSYWTGTVQETQYF,TGTGCCAGCAGTTACTGGACCGGGACAGTCCAAGAGACCCAGTACTTC
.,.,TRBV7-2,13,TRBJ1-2,CASSFGDNYGYTF,TGTGCCAGCAGCTTCGGGGATAACTATGGCTACACCTTC
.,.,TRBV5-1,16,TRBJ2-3,CASSPWSGTSTDTQYF,TGCGCCAGCAGCCCGTGGTCAGGTACTAGCACAGATACGCAGTATTTT
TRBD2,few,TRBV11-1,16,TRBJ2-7,CASSLASSGASYEQYF,TGTGCCAGCAGCTTAGCGTCTAGCGGGGCCTCCTACGAGCAGTACTTC